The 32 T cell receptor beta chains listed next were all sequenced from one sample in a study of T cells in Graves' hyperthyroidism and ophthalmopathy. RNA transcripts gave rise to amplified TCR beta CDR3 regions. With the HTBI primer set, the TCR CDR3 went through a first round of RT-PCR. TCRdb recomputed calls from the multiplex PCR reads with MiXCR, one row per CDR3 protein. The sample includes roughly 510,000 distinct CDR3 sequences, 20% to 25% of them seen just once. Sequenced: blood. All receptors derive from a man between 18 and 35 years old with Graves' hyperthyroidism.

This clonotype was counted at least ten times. The CDR3 sequence is CSTTGQGDGYTF. CDR3 in DNA: TGCAGTACAACGGGACAGGGGGATGGCTACACCTTC. The chain uses TRBV20-1 and TRBJ1-2, with TRBD1 matching over 11 bases. Trimming at V came to 8 bases and at J to 6 bases, leaving 5 bases not matched to a gene. Germline V gives CDR1 DFQATT, CDR2 SNEGSKA (reference sequence). This CDR3 spans 12 amino acids.

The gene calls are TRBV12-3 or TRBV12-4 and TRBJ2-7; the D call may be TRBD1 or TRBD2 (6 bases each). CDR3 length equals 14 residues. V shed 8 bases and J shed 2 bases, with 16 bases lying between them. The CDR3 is CASSGGLRTYEQYF. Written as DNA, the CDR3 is TGTGCCAGCTCCGGGGGCCTTAGAACCTACGAGCAGTACTTC.

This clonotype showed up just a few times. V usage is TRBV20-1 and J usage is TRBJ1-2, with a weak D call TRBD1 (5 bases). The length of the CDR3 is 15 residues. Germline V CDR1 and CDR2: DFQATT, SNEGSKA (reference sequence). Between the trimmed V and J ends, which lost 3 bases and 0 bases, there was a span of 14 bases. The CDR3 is CSARRVETANYGYTF. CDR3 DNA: TGCAGTGCTAGGAGGGTTGAGACAGCTAACTATGGCTACACCTTC.

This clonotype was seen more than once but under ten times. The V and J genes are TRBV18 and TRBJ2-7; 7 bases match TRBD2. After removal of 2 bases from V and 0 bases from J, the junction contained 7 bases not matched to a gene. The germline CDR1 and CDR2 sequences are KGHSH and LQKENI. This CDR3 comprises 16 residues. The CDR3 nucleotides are TGTGCCAGCTCACCAGTGAGCGGGGTAGCCTCCTACGAGCAGTACTTC. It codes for CASSPVSGVASYEQYF.

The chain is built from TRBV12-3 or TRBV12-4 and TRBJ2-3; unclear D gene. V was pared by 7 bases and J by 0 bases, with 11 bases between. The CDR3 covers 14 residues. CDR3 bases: TGTGCCAGCACCCCCTCAACGAGCACAGATACGCAGTATTTT. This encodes CASTPSTSTDTQYF.

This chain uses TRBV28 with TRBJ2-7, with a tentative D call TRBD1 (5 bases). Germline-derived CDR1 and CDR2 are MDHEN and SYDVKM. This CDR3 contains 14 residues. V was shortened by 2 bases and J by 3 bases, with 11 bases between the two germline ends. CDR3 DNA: TGTGCCAGCAGTTTAATTGACAGCTTCTACGAGCAGTACTTC. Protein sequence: CASSLIDSFYEQYF.

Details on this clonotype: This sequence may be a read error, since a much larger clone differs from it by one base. As DNA, the CDR3 is TGTGCCAGCAGTTTTCCCGACAGGGCTAATCCACCCCTCCACTTT. Its translation: CASSFPDRANPPLHF. The genes are TRBV28 and TRBJ1-6; 7 nucleotides match TRBD1. The CDR3 runs 15 residues. Per germline, CDR1 MDHEN and CDR2 SYDVKM. The full variable domain, its missing parts supplied by reference TRBV28 and TRBJ1-6, is DVKVTQSSRYLVKRTGEKVFLECVQDMDHENMFWYRQDPGLGLRLIYFSYDVKMKEKGDIPEGYSVSREKKERFSLILESASTNQTSMYLCASSFPDRANPPLHFGNGTRLTVT.

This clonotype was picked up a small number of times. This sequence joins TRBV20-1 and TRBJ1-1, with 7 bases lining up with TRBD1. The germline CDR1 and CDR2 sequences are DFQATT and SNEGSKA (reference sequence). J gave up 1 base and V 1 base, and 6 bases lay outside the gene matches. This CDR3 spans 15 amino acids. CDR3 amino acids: CSARVPWTGNTEAFF. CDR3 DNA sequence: TGCAGTGCTAGAGTCCCCTGGACAGGGAACACTGAAGCTTTCTTT.

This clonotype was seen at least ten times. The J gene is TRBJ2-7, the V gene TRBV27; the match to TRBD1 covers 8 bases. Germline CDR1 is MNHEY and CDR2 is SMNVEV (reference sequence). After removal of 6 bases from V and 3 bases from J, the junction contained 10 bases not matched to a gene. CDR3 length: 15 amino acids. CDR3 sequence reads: CASSPTGDPFYEQYF. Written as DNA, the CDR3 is TGTGCCAGCAGCCCGACAGGGGACCCCTTCTACGAGCAGTACTTC.

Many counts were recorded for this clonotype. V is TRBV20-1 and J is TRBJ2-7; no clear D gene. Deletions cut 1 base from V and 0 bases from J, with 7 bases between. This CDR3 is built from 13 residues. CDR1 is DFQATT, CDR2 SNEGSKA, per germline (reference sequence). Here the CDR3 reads CSARARASYEQYF. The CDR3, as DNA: TGCAGTGCTAGAGCTAGGGCCTCCTACGAGCAGTACTTC.

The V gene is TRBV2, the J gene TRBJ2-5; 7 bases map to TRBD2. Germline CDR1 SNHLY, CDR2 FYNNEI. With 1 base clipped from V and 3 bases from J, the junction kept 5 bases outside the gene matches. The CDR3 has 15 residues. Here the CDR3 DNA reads TGTGCCAGCAGTGAAGGGGGGGGGGATGAAGAGACCCAGTACTTC. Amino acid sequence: CASSEGGGDEETQYF.

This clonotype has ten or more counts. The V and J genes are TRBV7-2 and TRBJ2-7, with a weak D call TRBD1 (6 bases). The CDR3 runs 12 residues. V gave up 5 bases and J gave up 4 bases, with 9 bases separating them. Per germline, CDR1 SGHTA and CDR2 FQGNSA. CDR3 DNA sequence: TGTGCCAGCAGCCAGGGGTGGTACGAGCAGTACTTC. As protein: CASSQGWYEQYF.

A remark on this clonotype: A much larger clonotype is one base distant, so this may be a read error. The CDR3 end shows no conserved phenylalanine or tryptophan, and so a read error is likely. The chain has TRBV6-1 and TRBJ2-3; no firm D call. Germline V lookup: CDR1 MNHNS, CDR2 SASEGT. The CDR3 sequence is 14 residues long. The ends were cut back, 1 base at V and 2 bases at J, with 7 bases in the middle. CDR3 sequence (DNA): TGTGCCAGCAGTGAAGGAGCCGCCACAGATACGCAGTATGTT. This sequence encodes CASSEGAATDTQYV.

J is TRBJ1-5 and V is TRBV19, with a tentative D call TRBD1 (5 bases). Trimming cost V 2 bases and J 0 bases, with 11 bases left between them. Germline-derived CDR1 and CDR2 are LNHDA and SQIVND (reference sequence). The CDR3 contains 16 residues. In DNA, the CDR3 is TGTGCCAGTAGTATAAGGCCCGGGGCTAGCAATCAGCCCCAGCATTTT. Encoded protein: CASSIRPGASNQPQHF.

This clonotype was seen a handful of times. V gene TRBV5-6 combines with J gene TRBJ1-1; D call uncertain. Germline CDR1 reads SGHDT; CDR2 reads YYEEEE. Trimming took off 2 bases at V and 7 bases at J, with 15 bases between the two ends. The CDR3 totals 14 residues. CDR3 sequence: CASSFLGSGNEAFF. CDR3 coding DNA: TGTGCCAGCAGCTTTCTTGGGTCGGGAAATGAAGCTTTCTTT.

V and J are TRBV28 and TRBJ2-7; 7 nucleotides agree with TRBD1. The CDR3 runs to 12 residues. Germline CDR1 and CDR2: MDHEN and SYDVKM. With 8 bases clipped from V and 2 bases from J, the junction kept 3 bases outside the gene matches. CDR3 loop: CASSTGTYEQYF. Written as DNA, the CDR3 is TGTGCCAGCTCGACAGGGACCTACGAGCAGTACTTC.

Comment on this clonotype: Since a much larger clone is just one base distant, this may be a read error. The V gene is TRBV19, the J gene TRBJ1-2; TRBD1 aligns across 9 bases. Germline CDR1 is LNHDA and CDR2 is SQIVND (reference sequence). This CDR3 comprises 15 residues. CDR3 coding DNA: TGTGCCAGTCGTATCGATGGGACAGGGAACTATGGCTACACCTTC. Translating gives CASRIDGTGNYGYTF.

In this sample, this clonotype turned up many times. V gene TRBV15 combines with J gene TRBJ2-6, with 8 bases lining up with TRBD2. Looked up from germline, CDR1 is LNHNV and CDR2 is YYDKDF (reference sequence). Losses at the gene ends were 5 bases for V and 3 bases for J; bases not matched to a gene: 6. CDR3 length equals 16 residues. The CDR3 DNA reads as TGTGCCACCAGCGGGGGACTAGGTGGTGGGGCCAACGTCCTGACTTTC. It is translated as CATSGGLGGGANVLTF.

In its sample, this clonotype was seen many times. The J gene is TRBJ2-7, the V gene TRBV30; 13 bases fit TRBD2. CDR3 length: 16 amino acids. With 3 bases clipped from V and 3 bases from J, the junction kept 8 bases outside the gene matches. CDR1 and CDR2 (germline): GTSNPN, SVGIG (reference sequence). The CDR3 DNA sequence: TGTGCCTGGAGCACCTACTGGACTAGCGGGGGCTACGAGCAGTACTTC. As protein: CAWSTYWTSGGYEQYF.

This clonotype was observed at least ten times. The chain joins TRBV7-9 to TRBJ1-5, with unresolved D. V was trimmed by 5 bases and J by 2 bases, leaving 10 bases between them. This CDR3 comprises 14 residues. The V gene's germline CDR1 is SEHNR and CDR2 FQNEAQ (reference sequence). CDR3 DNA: TGTGCCAGCAGCCCAGACGTAGGCAATCAGCCCCAGCATTTT. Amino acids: CASSPDVGNQPQHF.

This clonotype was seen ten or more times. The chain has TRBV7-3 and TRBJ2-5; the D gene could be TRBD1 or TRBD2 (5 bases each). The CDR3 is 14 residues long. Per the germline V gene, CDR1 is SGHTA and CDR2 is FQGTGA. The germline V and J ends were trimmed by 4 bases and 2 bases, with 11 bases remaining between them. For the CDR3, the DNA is TGTGCCAGCAGCTCTTCGGGGCTACAAGAGACCCAGTACTTC. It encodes CASSSSGLQETQYF.

CDR3: CASRSPGMRYTF. CDR3 nucleotide sequence: TGTGCCAGCAGAAGTCCAGGGATGCGGTACACCTTC. This chain uses TRBV28 with TRBJ1-2, with D possibly TRBD1 on 5 matching bases. The ends were cut back, 6 bases at V and 11 bases at J, with 16 bases in the middle. This CDR3 region has 12 residues. CDR1 is MDHEN, CDR2 SYDVKM, per germline.

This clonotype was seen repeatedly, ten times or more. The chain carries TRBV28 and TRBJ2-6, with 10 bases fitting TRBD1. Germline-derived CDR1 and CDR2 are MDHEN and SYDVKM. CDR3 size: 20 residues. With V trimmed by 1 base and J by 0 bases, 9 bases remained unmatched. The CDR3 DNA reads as TGTGCCAGCAGTTTATCGGGGACAGGGGAAGTTTTCTCTGGGGCCAACGTCCTGACTTTC. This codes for CASSLSGTGEVFSGANVLTF.

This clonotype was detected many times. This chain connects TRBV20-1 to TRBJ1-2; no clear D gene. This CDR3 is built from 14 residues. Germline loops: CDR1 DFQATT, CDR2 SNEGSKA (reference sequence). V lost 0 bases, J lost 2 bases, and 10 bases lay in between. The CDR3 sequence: CSAREGGGNYGYTF. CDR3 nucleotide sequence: TGCAGTGCTAGAGAGGGCGGAGGAAACTATGGCTACACCTTC.

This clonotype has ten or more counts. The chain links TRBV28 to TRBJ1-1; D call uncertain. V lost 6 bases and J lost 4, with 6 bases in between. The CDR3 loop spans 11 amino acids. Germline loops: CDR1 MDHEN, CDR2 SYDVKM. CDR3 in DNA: TGTGCCAGCAGAATAGCCACTGAAGCTTTCTTT. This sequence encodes CASRIATEAFF.

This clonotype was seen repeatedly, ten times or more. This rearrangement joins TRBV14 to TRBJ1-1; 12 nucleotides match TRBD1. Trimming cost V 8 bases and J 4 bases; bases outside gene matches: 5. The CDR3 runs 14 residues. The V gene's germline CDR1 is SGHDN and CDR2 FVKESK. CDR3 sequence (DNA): TGTGCCAGCGGGACAGGGGGCGGGGGCACTGAAGCTTTCTTT. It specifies CASGTGGGGTEAFF.

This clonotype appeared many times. The CDR3 is CASSPGARSTEAFF. CDR3 DNA: TGTGCCAGCAGCCCCGGGGCTAGGAGCACTGAAGCTTTCTTT. The rearrangement uses TRBV11-2 and TRBJ1-1; D is possibly TRBD1 (5 bases). Germline V gives CDR1 SGHAT, CDR2 FQNNGV. The CDR3 covers 14 residues. Between the trimmed V and J ends, which lost 5 bases and 4 bases, there was a span of 14 bases.

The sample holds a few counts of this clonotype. The CDR3 DNA is TGTGCCAGCAGTCCGCGGGCTCCGCCAGATACGCAGTATTTT. This encodes CASSPRAPPDTQYF. The V gene is TRBV12-3 or TRBV12-4, the J gene TRBJ2-3; tentative D call: TRBD2 (5 bases). V lost 5 bases and J 4 bases, leaving 13 bases between the germline ends. CDR3 length equals 14 residues.

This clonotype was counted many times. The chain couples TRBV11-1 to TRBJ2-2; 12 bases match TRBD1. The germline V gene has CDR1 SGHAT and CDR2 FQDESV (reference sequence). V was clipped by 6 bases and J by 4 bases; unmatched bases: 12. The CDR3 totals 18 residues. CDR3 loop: CASRRDRDRGLGTGELFF. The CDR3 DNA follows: TGTGCCAGCAGGCGGGACCGGGACAGGGGGCTGGGCACCGGGGAGCTGTTTTTT. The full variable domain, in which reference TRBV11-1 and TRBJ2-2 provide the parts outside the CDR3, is EAEVAQSPRYKITEKSQAVAFWCDPISGHATLYWYRQILGQGPELLVQFQDESVVDDSQLPKDRFSAERLKGVDSTLKIQPAELGDSAMYLCASRRDRDRGLGTGELFFGEGSRLTVL.

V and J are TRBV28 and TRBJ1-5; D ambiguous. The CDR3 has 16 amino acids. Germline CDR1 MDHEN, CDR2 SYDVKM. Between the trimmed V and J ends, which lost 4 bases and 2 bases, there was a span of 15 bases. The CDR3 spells CASSSYEGMGNQPQHF. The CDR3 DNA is TGTGCCAGCAGTTCGTACGAGGGTATGGGCAATCAGCCCCAGCATTTT. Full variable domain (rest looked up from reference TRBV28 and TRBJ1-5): DVKVTQSSRYLVKRTGEKVFLECVQDMDHENMFWYRQDPGLGLRLIYFSYDVKMKEKGDIPEGYSVSREKKERFSLILESASTNQTSMYLCASSSYEGMGNQPQHFGDGTRLSIL.

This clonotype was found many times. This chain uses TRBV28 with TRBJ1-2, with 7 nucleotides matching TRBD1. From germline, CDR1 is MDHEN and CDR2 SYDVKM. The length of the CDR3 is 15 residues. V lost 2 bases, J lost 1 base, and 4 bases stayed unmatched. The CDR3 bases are TGTGCCAGCAGTTTAGACAGGGTCCTTAACTATGGCTACACCTTC. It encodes CASSLDRVLNYGYTF.

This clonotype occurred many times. This CDR3 is CASSAVGSPEAFF. The CDR3 DNA reads TGTGCCAGCAGCGCCGTAGGATCTCCTGAAGCTTTCTTT. J is TRBJ1-1 and V is TRBV9, with no clear D. Germline CDR1 reads SGDLS; CDR2 reads YYNGEE. CDR3 length equals 13 residues. V gave up 3 bases and J gave up 6 bases, with 12 bases separating them. Supplemented by reference TRBV9 and TRBJ1-1, the full variable domain reads DSGVTQTPKHLITATGQRVTLRCSPRSGDLSVYWYQQSLDQGLQFLIQYYNGEERAKGNILERFSAQQFPDLHSELNLSSLELGDSALYFCASSAVGSPEAFFGQGTRLTVV.